The clone carrying this T cell receptor beta chain was counted only a few times. The target antigen is unknown. This CDR3 has 16 residues. CDR1 and CDR2 from the germline V gene are SNHLY and FYNNEI. The V and J ends lost 6 bases and 3 bases, in that order; junction bases with no gene match: 8. The data originate from a study of T-cell reconstitution after alpha-beta-depleted transplantation in children. General observations from the study: Elevated TCRbeta diversity at day 60 was traced, in some patients, to surviving recipient T cells and thymic progenitors.

This sample's TCRbeta library carried unique molecular identifier barcodes. TCRdb reanalysed the PCR reads using MiXCR and keeps one entry per CDR3 protein. The sample lists more than 300,000 distinct CDR3 sequences; about a sixth were seen once. The origin of this receptor is a male patient aged 2 to 10 who had a stem cell transplant for acute lymphoblastic leukemia, so the T cells may come from the graft donor. This material consisted of PBMCs, mostly from graft donor cells, taken 360 days after TCRalphabeta/CD19-depleted stem cell transplant. The rearrangement uses TRBV2 and TRBJ2-2, with 9 bases fitting TRBD1. CDR3 amino acids: CASRSQGAWDTGELFF. The CDR3 nucleotides are TGTGCCAGCAGGTCACAGGGGGCGTGGGACACCGGGGAGCTGTTTTTT.